This T cell receptor beta chain was sequenced for a study of T cell responses to AZD1222 COVID-19 vaccine. This clone came up once. The antigen is undetermined. Notes on the study in general: Spike-specific TCRs gained breadth and depth after people received two AZD1222 doses.

Libraries were prepared by immunoSEQ multiplex PCR; TCRdb keeps only in-frame clonotypes and omits some of them. The repertoire holds 150,000 to 200,000 clones, under 95% seen once, with under 6% in the top ten. Sequenced material: peripheral blood, taken 28 days after the second AZD1222 dose. This TCR was recovered from an adult who received the AZD1222 COVID-19 vaccine.

This CDR3 reads CASSSNLNNEQFF. CDR3 DNA: TGTGCCAGCAGCTCTAACCTCAACAATGAGCAGTTCTTC. This rearrangement joins TRBV7-7 to TRBJ2-1; D not certain. The length of the CDR3 is 13 residues. Trimming shortened V by 4 bases and J by 5 bases, and 9 bases separated the two germline ends. Germline values: CDR1 SSHAT, CDR2 FNYEAQ (reference sequence).